Following are 4 T cell receptor beta chains from one sample sequenced in a study of OX40 agonist ivuxolimab in advanced cancers. Libraries were made using the immunoSEQ multiplex PCR assay. TCRdb retrieved this table from immuneACCESS and kept in-frame rearrangements only. Not all clones are present; in checked studies, unresolved V genes account for under half, and no reason is known for the remainder. Within this sample are about 130,000 clones, with around 93% of them counted one time only. Under 1.3% of the sample goes to the ten largest clones. The sequences come from CD4+ or CD8+ T cells sorted from blood, collected in a trial of the OX40 agonist ivuxolimab. The receptors were gathered from an adult with an advanced solid tumor such as melanoma, head and neck, liver or kidney cancer.

V usage is TRBV11-2 and J usage is TRBJ2-7; D may be TRBD1 (6 bases). V lost 5 bases and J lost 6, with 14 bases in between. From germline, CDR1 is SGHAT and CDR2 FQNNGV. This CDR3 comprises 13 residues. The CDR3 DNA reads TGTGCCAGCAGCCCCCGACAGGTGGGCGAGCAGTACTTC. It codes for CASSPRQVGEQYF. The full variable domain, completed using reference TRBV11-2 and TRBJ2-7, is EAGVAQSPRYKIIEKRQSVAFWCNPISGHATLYWYQQILGQGPKLLIQFQNNGVVDDSQLPKDRFSAERLKGVDSTLKIQPAKLEDSAVYLCASSPRQVGEQYFGPGTRLTVT.

This clone was recorded once. The chain has TRBV5-8 and TRBJ1-2; D not resolved. There are 15 residues in the CDR3. The V gene's germline CDR1 is SGHTS and CDR2 YDEGEE. Between the trimmed V and J ends, which lost 1 base and 5 bases, there was a span of 15 bases. DNA for the CDR3: TGTGCCAGCAGCTTGTTTTCGGGGTTGACATATGGCTACACCTTC. This gives the protein CASSLFSGLTYGYTF. Using reference TRBV5-8 and TRBJ1-2 for the parts outside the CDR3, the full variable domain is EAGVTQSPTHLIKTRGQQATLRCSPISGHTSVYWYQQALGLGLQFLLWYDEGEERNRGNFPPRFSGRQFPNYSSELNVNALELEDSALYLCASSLFSGLTYGYTFGSGTRLTVV.

The chain is built from TRBV10-2 and TRBJ1-5; 7 bases align to TRBD1. This CDR3 spans 13 amino acids. Germline trimming cut 6 bases from V and 3 bases from J; bases unmatched to any gene: 2. Germline V gene lookup returns CDR1 WSHSY and CDR2 SAAADI. CDR3 protein: CASRQGFNQPQHF. The DNA of the CDR3 is TGCGCCAGCAGACAGGGGTTCAATCAGCCCCAGCATTTT.

CDR3 in amino acids: CASSESRGSPETQYF. For the CDR3, the DNA is TGTGCCAGCAGTGAATCTCGGGGCAGCCCAGAGACCCAGTACTTC. J is TRBJ2-5 and V is TRBV25-1; D is perhaps TRBD1 or TRBD2 (5 bases each). The germline gives CDR1 MGHDK, CDR2 SYGVNS. V gave up 1 base and J gave up 4 bases, with 13 bases separating them. This CDR3 is built from 15 residues.